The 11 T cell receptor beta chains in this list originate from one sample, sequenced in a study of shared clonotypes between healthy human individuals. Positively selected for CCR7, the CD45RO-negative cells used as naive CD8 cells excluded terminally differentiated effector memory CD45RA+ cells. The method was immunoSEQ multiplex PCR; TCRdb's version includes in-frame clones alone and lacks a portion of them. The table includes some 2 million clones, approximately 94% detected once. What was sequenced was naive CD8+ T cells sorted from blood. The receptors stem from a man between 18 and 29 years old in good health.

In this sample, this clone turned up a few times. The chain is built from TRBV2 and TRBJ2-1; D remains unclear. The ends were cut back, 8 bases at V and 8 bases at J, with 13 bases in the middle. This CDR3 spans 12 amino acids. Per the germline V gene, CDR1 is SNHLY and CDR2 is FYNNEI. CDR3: CASGEAWDEQFF. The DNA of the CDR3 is TGTGCCAGCGGGGAAGCGTGGGATGAGCAGTTCTTC.

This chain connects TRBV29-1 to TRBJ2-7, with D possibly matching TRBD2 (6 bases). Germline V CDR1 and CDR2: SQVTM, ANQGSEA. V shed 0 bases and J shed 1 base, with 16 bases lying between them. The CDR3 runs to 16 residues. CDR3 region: CSVEDQEASDSYEQYF. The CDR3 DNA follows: TGCAGCGTTGAAGATCAGGAGGCTAGCGATTCCTACGAGCAGTACTTC.

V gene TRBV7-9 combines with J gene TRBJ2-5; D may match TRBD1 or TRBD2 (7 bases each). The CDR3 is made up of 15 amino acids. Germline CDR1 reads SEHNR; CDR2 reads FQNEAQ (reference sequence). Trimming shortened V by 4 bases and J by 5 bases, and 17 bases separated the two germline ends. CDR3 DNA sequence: TGTGCCAGCAGCTGGTGGGCCCAGGGGGGGGAGACCCAGTACTTC. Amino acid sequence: CASSWWAQGGETQYF.

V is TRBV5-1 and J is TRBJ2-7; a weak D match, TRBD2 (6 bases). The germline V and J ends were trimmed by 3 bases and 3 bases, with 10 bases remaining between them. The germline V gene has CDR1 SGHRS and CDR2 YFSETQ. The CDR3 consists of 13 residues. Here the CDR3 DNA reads TGCGCCAGCAGCTCCGGAGGGGTCTACGAGCAGTACTTC. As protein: CASSSGGVYEQYF.

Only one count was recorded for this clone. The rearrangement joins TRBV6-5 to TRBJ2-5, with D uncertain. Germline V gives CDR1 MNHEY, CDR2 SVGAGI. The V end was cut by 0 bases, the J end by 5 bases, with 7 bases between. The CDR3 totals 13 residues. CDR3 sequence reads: CASSYSIVETQYF. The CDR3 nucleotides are TGTGCCAGCAGTTACTCGATAGTGGAGACCCAGTACTTC.

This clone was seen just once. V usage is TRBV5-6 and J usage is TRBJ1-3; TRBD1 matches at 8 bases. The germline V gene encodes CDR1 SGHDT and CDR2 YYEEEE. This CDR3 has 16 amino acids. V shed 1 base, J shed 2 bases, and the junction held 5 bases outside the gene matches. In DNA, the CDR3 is TGTGCCAGCAGCTTGTCCGAGACAGGGGCTGGAAACACCATATATTTT. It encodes CASSLSETGAGNTIYF.

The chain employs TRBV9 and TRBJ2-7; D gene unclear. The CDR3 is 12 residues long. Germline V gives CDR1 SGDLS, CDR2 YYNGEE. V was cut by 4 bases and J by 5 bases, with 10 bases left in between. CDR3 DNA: TGTGCCAGCAGCTCCAACAACCACGAGCAGTACTTC. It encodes CASSSNNHEQYF. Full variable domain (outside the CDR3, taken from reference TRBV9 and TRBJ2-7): DSGVTQTPKHLITATGQRVTLRCSPRSGDLSVYWYQQSLDQGLQFLIQYYNGEERAKGNILERFSAQQFPDLHSELNLSSLELGDSALYFCASSSNNHEQYFGPGTRLTVT.

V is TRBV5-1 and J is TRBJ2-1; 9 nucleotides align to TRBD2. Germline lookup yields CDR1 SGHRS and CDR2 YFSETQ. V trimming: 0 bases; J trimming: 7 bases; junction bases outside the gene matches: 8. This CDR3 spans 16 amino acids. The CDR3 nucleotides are TGCGCCAGCAGCTTGGCAGGACTAGCGCCCGAAAATGAGCAGTTCTTC. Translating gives CASSLAGLAPENEQFF.

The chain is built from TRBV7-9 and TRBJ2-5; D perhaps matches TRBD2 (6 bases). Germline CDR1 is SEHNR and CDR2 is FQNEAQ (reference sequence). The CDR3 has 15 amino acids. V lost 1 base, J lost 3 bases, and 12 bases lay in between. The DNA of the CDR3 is TGTGCCAGCAGCTTAGTTCGGGCGGGGAAAGAGACCCAGTACTTC. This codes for CASSLVRAGKETQYF.

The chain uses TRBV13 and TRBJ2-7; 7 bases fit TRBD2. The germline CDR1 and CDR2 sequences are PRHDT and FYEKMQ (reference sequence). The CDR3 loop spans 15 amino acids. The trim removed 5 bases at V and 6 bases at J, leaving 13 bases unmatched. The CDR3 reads CASSLPGGSSGEQYF. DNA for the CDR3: TGTGCCAGCAGCCTTCCGGGGGGTAGTTCGGGCGAGCAGTACTTC.

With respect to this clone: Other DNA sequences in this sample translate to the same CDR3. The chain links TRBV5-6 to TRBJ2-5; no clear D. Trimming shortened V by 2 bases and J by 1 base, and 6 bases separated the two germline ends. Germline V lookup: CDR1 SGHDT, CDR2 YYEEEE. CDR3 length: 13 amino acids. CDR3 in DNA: TGTGCCAGCAGCTTTTTGGGCCAAGAGACCCAGTACTTC. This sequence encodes CASSFLGQETQYF.